This is a list of T cell receptor beta chains from one sample in a study of T cell responses to AZD1222 COVID-19 vaccine. The table came from immunoSEQ multiplex PCR; TCRdb's copy has only in-frame clones and leaves some out. The repertoire holds roughly 100,000 clones, with more than 70% as singletons. The sample consisted of peripheral blood, taken on day 0 of AZD1222 vaccination. The receptors here all came from an adult in good health. CDR3s include the opening cysteine and the closing phenylalanine or tryptophan.

len: 13; v_gene: TRBV5-1; CDR3aa: CASSFGGQETQYF
len: 13; v_gene: TRBV24-1; CDR3aa: CATSAEGTYEQYF
len: 18; v_gene: TRBV7-2; CDR3aa: CASSLVKTDRVTNYGYTF
len: 12; v_gene: TRBV11-2; CDR3aa: CASSLVGDTQYF
len: 16; v_gene: TRBV6-6; CDR3aa: CASSDRRSLLMYGYTF
len: 12; v_gene: TRBV28; CDR3aa: CASIGRAYEQYF
len: 15; v_gene: TRBV10-1; CDR3aa: CASSSGTSSYNEQFF
len: 14; v_gene: TRBV6-5; CDR3aa: CASSPNADASWQYF
len: 13; v_gene: TRBV6-5; CDR3aa: CASSDGSGNTIYF
len: 15; v_gene: TRBV21-1; CDR3aa: CASSKIFRVVETQYF
len: 13; v_gene: TRBV30; CDR3aa: CAWTGPGGETQYF
len: 14; v_gene: TRBV18; CDR3aa: CASSRTLGTAWQYF
len: 16; v_gene: TRBV3-1/TRBV3-2; CDR3aa: CASSQDKSRLQETQYF
len: 16; v_gene: TRBV7-2; CDR3aa: CASSSHNPRTGSEQYF
len: 14; v_gene: TRBV5-1; CDR3aa: CASRRTDGHYEQYF
len: 17; v_gene: TRBV9; CDR3aa: CASSVPPNRGLDTEAFF
len: 17; v_gene: TRBV7-3; CDR3aa: CASSLSFSGDSYNEQFF
len: 14; v_gene: TRBV2; CDR3aa: CASNGGDVADTQYF
len: 13; v_gene: TRBV5-1; CDR3aa: CASTRTGGYEQYF
len: 15; v_gene: TRBV5-1; CDR3aa: CASSFGGIRIHEQYF
len: 15; v_gene: TRBV6-5; CDR3aa: CASRPPGQGGSGYTF
len: 14; v_gene: TRBV19; CDR3aa: CASKRTGERYEQYF
len: 16; v_gene: TRBV6-8; CDR3aa: CASSLGQLFSGNTIYF
len: 14; v_gene: TRBV7-2; CDR3aa: CASSLGIGDYGYTF
len: 15; v_gene: TRBV25-1; CDR3aa: CASSGGDRANYGYTF
len: 12; v_gene: TRBV2; CDR3aa: CASRRDTYEQYF
len: 15; v_gene: TRBV28; CDR3aa: CASSLISYSNQPQHF
len: 14; v_gene: TRBV5-1; CDR3aa: CASSPGTPNQPQHF
len: 16; v_gene: TRBV15; CDR3aa: CATSSLQGAKGYEQYF
len: 14; v_gene: TRBV7-9; CDR3aa: CASSLIQGPSEQYF
len: 16; v_gene: TRBV19; CDR3aa: CASSRGGSGDTDTQYF
len: 12; v_gene: TRBV10-3; CDR3aa: CAISETGEGYTF
len: 15; v_gene: TRBV10-1; CDR3aa: CASSYRELAKNIQYF
len: 15; v_gene: TRBV9; CDR3aa: CASSIGLPASYEQYF
len: 18; v_gene: TRBV11-3; CDR3aa: CASSLTYRLRGRNQPQHF
len: 15; v_gene: TRBV5-5; CDR3aa: CASSFPTGGQETQYF
len: 13; v_gene: TRBV6-5; CDR3aa: CASSSGQGAQLFF
len: 12; v_gene: TRBV30; CDR3aa: CASQHSGNTIYF
len: 15; v_gene: TRBV30; CDR3aa: CASKKLGRGGTEAFF